Shown below are 6 T cell receptor beta chains from a single sample sequenced in a study of blood T cell repertoires in COVID-19. Only in-frame clones appear in the TCRdb table, and some are missing; sequencing was by immunoSEQ multiplex PCR. The top ten clones hold approximately 5.4% of a sample with roughly 360,000 clones, roughly four fifths of them seen once. Material for sequencing was PBMCs or T cells enriched from blood (not recorded which). These receptors all stem from a woman between 50 and 59 years old who had recovered from COVID-19.

The chain is built from TRBV11-3 and TRBJ1-1; 7 nucleotides match TRBD1. From germline, CDR1 is SGHNT and CDR2 YENEEA. V was pared by 5 bases and J by 2 bases, with 5 bases of the junction left unmatched. The length of the CDR3 is 14 residues. The CDR3 protein is CASSRDSANTEAFF. As DNA, the CDR3 is TGTGCCAGCAGCAGGGACAGCGCTAACACTGAAGCTTTCTTT.

The rearrangement uses TRBV9 and TRBJ2-7; D gene ambiguous. This CDR3 spans 12 amino acids. The V gene lost 4 bases and the J gene lost 0 bases, with 5 bases spanning the gap. The germline CDR1 and CDR2 sequences are SGDLS and YYNGEE. CDR3 loop: CASSSGSYEQYF. For the CDR3, the DNA is TGTGCCAGCAGCTCGGGCTCCTACGAGCAGTACTTC. Full variable domain (rest looked up from reference TRBV9 and TRBJ2-7): DSGVTQTPKHLITATGQRVTLRCSPRSGDLSVYWYQQSLDQGLQFLIQYYNGEERAKGNILERFSAQQFPDLHSELNLSSLELGDSALYFCASSSGSYEQYFGPGTRLTVT.

This chain uses TRBV27 with TRBJ1-6; D remains unclear. The germline gives CDR1 MNHEY, CDR2 SMNVEV (reference sequence). The CDR3 is made up of 15 amino acids. Trimming removed 0 bases at V and 9 bases at J, with 12 bases between. The CDR3 DNA reads as TGTGCCAGCAGTTTATCGGGAGGCTTAGGTTCACCCCTCCACTTT. Protein sequence: CASSLSGGLGSPLHF.

This sequence joins TRBV9 and TRBJ2-7; weak D call: TRBD1 (5 bases). The CDR3 spans 17 residues. Deletions cut 0 bases from V and 7 bases from J, with 23 bases between. Germline CDR1 SGDLS, CDR2 YYNGEE. The CDR3 here is CASSVVIHGQGYGEQYF. DNA of the CDR3: TGTGCCAGCAGCGTAGTGATCCATGGGCAGGGTTATGGGGAGCAGTACTTC.

The CDR3 sequence: CASSPTQGSNQPQHF. DNA of the CDR3: TGTGCCAGCAGTCCAACACAGGGCAGCAATCAGCCCCAGCATTTT. The chain combines TRBV28 with TRBJ1-5; the D gene is possibly TRBD1 (6 bases). The CDR3 sequence is 15 residues long. With 5 bases removed from V and 1 base from J, the gap between germline ends came to 12 bases. Germline V gives CDR1 MDHEN, CDR2 SYDVKM.

The V call is TRBV7-3, the J call TRBJ2-7; D may be TRBD1 (6 bases). The CDR3 totals 13 residues. CDR1 is SGHTA and CDR2 is FQGTGA in the germline V gene. V was pared by 5 bases and J by 5 bases, with 13 bases between. This CDR3 is CASSPSTGNEQYF. As DNA, the CDR3 is TGTGCCAGCAGCCCTAGCACAGGGAACGAGCAGTACTTC.